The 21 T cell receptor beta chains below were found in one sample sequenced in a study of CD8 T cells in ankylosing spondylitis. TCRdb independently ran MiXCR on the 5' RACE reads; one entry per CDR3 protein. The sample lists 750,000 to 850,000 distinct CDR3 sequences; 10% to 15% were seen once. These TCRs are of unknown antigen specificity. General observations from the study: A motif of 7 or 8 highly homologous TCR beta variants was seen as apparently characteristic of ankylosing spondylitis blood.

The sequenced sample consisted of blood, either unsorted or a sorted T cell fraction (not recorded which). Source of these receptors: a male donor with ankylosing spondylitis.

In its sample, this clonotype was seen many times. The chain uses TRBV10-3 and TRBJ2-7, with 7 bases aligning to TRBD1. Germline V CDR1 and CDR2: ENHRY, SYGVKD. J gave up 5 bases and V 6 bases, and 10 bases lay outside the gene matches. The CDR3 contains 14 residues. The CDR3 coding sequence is TGTGCCATCAGCCGGGACAGCGGATTCGACGAGCAGTACTTC. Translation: CAISRDSGFDEQYF.

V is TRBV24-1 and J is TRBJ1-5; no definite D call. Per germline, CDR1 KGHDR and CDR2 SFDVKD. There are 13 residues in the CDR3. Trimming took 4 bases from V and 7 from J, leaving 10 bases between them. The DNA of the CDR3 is TGTGCCACCAGTGACCAGACCTGGCAGCCCCAGCATTTT. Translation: CATSDQTWQPQHF.

In DNA form, the CDR3 reads TGTGCCAGCACAATAGGGGTCAGCAATGAGCAGTTCTTC. Protein: CASTIGVSNEQFF. The chain is built from TRBV2 and TRBJ2-1, with D possibly being TRBD1 (5 bases). V lost 7 bases, J lost 6 bases, and 13 bases lay in between. This CDR3 comprises 13 residues. The germline V gene encodes CDR1 SNHLY and CDR2 FYNNEI.

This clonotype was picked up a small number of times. CDR3 sequence reads: CASSISGPLRETQYF. The CDR3 DNA reads TGTGCCAGCAGCATATCGGGACCCCTGAGGGAGACCCAGTACTTC. V usage is TRBV7-9 and J usage is TRBJ2-5; D may be TRBD1 or TRBD2 (5 bases each). The CDR3 is 15 residues long. V shed 5 bases and J shed 5 bases, with 18 bases lying between them. Per the germline V gene, CDR1 is SEHNR and CDR2 is FQNEAQ (reference sequence).

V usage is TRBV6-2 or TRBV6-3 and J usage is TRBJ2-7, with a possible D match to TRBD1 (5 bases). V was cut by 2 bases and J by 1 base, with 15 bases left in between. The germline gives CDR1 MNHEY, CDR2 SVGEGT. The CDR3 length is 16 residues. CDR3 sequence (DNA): TGTGCCAGCAGTTACCCCAGGGTTCCGGGTTCCTACGAGCAGTACTTC. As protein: CASSYPRVPGSYEQYF.

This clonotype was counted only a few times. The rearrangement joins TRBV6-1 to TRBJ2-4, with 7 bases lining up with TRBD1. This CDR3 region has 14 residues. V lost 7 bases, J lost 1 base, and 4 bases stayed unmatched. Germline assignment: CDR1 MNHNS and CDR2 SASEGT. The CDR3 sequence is CASTSTGAKNIQYF. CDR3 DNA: TGTGCCAGCACATCGACAGGGGCCAAAAACATTCAGTACTTC.

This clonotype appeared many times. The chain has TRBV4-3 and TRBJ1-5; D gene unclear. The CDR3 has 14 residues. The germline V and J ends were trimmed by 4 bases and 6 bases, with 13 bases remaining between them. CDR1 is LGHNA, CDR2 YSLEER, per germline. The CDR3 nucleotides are TGCGCCAGCAGCCCGAGGATAGGGCTTCAGCCCCAGCATTTT. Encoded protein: CASSPRIGLQPQHF.

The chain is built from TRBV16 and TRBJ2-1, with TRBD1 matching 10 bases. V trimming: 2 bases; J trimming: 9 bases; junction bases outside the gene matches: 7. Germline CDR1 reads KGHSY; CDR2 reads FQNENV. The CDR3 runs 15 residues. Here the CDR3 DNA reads TGTGCCAGCAGCCAAAGACAGGGGGCGCAGAGTGAGCAGTTCTTC. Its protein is CASSQRQGAQSEQFF. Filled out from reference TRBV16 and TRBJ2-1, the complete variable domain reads GEEVAQTPKHLVRGEGQKAKLYCAPIKGHSYVFWYQQVLKNEFKFLISFQNENVFDETGMPKERFSAKCLPNSPCSLEIQATKLEDSAVYFCASSQRQGAQSEQFFGPGTRLTVL.

The CDR3 protein is CASTPLGGNEQYF. The CDR3 DNA is TGTGCCAGCACCCCCCTAGGCGGGAACGAGCAGTACTTC. The chain has TRBV13 and TRBJ2-7; the D gene is possibly TRBD2 (6 bases). CDR1 is PRHDT and CDR2 is FYEKMQ in the germline V gene (reference sequence). The CDR3 is 13 amino acids. Deletions cut 7 bases from V and 5 bases from J, with 15 bases between.

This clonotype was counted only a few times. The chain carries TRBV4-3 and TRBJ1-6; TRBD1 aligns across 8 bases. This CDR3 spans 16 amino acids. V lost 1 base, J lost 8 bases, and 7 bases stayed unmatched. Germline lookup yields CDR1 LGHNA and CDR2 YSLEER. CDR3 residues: CASSQGPGQEDSPLHF. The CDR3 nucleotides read TGCGCCAGCAGCCAAGGACCGGGACAGGAGGATTCACCCCTCCACTTT.

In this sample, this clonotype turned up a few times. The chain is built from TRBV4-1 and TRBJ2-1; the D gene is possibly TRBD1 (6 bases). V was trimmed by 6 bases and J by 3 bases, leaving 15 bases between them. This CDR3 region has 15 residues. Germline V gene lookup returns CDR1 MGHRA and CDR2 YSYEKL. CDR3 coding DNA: TGCGCCAGCAGACAGATAGGACAGAGCTACAATGAGCAGTTCTTC. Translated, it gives CASRQIGQSYNEQFF.

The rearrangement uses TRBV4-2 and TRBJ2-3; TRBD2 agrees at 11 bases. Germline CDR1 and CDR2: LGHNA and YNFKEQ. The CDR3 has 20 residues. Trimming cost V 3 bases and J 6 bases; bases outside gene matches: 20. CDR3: CASSQLPRLAGYVAQDTQYF. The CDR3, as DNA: TGTGCCAGCAGCCAGCTTCCCCGACTAGCGGGGTACGTAGCCCAGGATACGCAGTATTTT.

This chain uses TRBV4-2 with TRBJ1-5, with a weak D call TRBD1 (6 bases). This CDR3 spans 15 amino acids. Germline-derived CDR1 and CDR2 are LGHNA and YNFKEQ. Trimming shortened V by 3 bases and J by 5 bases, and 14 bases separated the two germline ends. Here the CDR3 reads CASSQDFRGDQPQHF. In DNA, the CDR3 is TGTGCCAGCAGCCAGGATTTCAGGGGAGATCAGCCCCAGCATTTT.

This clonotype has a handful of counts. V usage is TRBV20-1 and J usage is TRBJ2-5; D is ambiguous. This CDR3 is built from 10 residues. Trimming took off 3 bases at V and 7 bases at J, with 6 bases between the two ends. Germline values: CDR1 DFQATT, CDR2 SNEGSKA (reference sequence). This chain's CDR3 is CSASRLTQYF. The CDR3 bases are TGCAGTGCTAGTAGGTTGACCCAGTACTTC.

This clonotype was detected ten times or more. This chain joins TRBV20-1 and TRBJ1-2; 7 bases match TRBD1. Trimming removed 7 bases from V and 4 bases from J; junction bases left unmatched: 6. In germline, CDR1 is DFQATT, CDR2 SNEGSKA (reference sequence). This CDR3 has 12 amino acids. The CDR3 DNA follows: TGCAGTGACACGTCAGGGGGCTATGGCTACACCTTC. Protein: CSDTSGGYGYTF.

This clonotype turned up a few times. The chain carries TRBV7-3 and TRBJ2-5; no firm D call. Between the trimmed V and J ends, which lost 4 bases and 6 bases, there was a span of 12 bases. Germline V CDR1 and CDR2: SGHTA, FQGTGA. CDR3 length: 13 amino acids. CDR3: CASSSHRLQTQYF. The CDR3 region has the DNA TGTGCCAGCAGCTCCCATAGGTTACAGACCCAGTACTTC.

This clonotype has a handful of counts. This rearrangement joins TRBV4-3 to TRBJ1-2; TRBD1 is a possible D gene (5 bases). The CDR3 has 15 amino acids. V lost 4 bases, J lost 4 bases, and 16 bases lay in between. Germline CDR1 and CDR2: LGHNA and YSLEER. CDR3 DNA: TGCGCCAGCAGCCCCTTTGGGGCGCAGGTCTATGGCTACACCTTC. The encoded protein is CASSPFGAQVYGYTF.

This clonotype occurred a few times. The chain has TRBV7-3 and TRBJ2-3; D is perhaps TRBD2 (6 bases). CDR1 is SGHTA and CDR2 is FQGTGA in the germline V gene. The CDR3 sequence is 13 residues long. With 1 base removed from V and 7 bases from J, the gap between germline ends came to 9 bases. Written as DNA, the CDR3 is TGTGCCAGCAGCTTAATTGGGGGGTATACGCAGTATTTT. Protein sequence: CASSLIGGYTQYF.

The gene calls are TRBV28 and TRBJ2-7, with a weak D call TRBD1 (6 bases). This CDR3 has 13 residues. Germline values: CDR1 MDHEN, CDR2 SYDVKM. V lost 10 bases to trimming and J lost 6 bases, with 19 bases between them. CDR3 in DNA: TGTGCCACCTTAGATACAGGGAGATGCGAGCAGTACTTC. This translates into CATLDTGRCEQYF.

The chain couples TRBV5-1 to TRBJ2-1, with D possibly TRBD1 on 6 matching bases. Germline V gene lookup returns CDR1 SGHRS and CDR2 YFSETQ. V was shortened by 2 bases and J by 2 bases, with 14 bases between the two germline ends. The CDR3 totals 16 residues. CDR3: CASSLFGTSTYNEQFF. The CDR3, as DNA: TGCGCCAGCAGCTTATTCGGGACAAGTACCTACAATGAGCAGTTCTTC. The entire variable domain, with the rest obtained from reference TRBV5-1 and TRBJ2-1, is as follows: KAGVTQTPRYLIKTRGQQVTLSCSPISGHRSVSWYQQTPGQGLQFLFEYFSETQRNKGNFPGRFSGRQFSNSRSEMNVSTLELGDSALYLCASSLFGTSTYNEQFFGPGTRLTVL.

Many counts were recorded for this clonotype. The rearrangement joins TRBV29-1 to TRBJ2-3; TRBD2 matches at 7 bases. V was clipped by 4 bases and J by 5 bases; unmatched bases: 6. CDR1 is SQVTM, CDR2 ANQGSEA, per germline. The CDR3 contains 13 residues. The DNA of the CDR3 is TGCAGCGTTGGGCGGGGGAAGATAGATACGCAGTATTTT. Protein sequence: CSVGRGKIDTQYF.